This TCR beta chain was found in a study of blood T cell repertoires in COVID-19. Overall study context: Sources were T cells, B-cell-depleted T cells, or PBMCs; the material itself was cDNA or gDNA.

This clone turned up a few times. Clones were read by immunoSEQ multiplex PCR, and TCRdb kept only the in-frame ones, dropping some. Here the sample spans approximately 70,000 clones, about 68% being singletons. This TCR came from a woman in her 70s with acute or convalescent COVID-19. The sample was peripheral blood.

This chain's CDR3 is CASQQPNTGELFF. In DNA, the CDR3 is TGTGCCAGCCAACAGCCAAACACCGGGGAGCTGTTTTTT. This chain connects TRBV19 to TRBJ2-2; no clear D gene. Trimming took 9 bases from V and 2 from J, leaving 10 bases between them. The V gene's germline CDR1 is LNHDA and CDR2 SQIVND (reference sequence). The CDR3 runs 13 residues.